A single sample is the source of the 26 T cell receptor beta chains below, sequenced in a study of blood T cell repertoires in COVID-19. Clones were read by immunoSEQ multiplex PCR, and TCRdb kept only the in-frame ones, dropping some. The sample records about 140,000 clones, 88% being singletons. Sequencing was carried out using peripheral blood. These receptor sequences come from a man aged 50 or older with active or convalescent COVID-19.

V usage is TRBV2 and J usage is TRBJ2-3; no definite D call. V lost 3 bases and J lost 1, with 11 bases in between. Germline V gene data show CDR1 as SNHLY and CDR2 as FYNNEI. The CDR3 length is 15 residues. The CDR3 loop reads CASSEQVFGTDTQYF. CDR3 bases: TGTGCCAGCAGTGAGCAGGTATTCGGCACAGATACGCAGTATTTT. The full variable domain, in which reference TRBV2 and TRBJ2-3 provide the parts outside the CDR3, is EPEVTQTPSHQVTQMGQEVILRCVPISNHLYFYWYRQILGQKVEFLVSFYNNEISEKSEIFDDQFSVERPDGSNFTLKIRSTKLEDSAMYFCASSEQVFGTDTQYFGPGTRLTVL.

This clone was picked up many times. The chain employs TRBV11-2 and TRBJ1-2; possible D gene TRBD1, 5 bases. This CDR3 comprises 16 residues. The germline gives CDR1 SGHAT, CDR2 FQNNGV. The V gene lost 1 base and the J gene lost 0 bases, with 12 bases spanning the gap. CDR3 loop: CASSLVSWGANYGYTF. CDR3 nucleotides: TGTGCCAGCAGCTTAGTCTCTTGGGGGGCTAACTATGGCTACACCTTC.

The CDR3 sequence is CASSQDTLAGTSYEQYF. CDR3 bases: TGTGCCAGCAGCCAAGATACACTAGCGGGCACATCCTACGAGCAGTACTTC. The chain links TRBV3-1 (or the pseudogene TRBV3-2) to TRBJ2-7, with 9 bases lining up with TRBD2. The CDR3 consists of 17 residues. Trimming took 0 bases from V and 1 from J; bases not matched to a gene: 7. Germline V gene data show CDR1 as LGHDT and CDR2 as YNNKEL (reference sequence).

This sequence joins TRBV7-9 and TRBJ1-2; the D is unclear. Trimming removed 1 base at V and 8 bases at J, with 11 bases between. The CDR3 runs 13 residues. Germline lookup yields CDR1 SEHNR and CDR2 FQNEAQ (reference sequence). The CDR3 coding sequence is TGTGCCAGCAGCTTAGATAGTAGGAGAGGCTACACCTTC. Amino acid sequence: CASSLDSRRGYTF.

The chain uses TRBV20-1 and TRBJ2-7; tentative D call: TRBD1 (6 bases). Germline V gene sequence: CDR1 DFQATT, CDR2 SNEGSKA (reference sequence). The CDR3 spans 14 residues. V was cut by 3 bases and J by 3 bases, with 15 bases left in between. The CDR3 loop reads CSASLGAQVYEQYF. DNA for the CDR3: TGCAGTGCTAGTTTGGGGGCACAGGTCTACGAGCAGTACTTC.

This clone was detected only once. This chain uses TRBV29-1 with TRBJ2-7; 12 positions match TRBD2. This CDR3 is 14 amino acids long. Trimming cost V 4 bases and J 4 bases; bases outside gene matches: 5. Per germline, CDR1 SQVTM and CDR2 ANQGSEA. The CDR3 region is CSVVWTSGMYEQYF. In nucleotides, the CDR3 is TGCAGCGTTGTATGGACTAGCGGGATGTACGAGCAGTACTTC.

This clone appeared once. The chain couples TRBV7-8 to TRBJ1-5; possible D gene TRBD1, 6 bases. CDR1 SGHVS and CDR2 FQNEAQ come from the germline V gene. CDR3 size: 15 residues. Trimming removed 3 bases from V and 3 bases from J, with 12 bases in between. In DNA form, the CDR3 reads TGTGCCAGCAGCTTGTTGGGGGCTACCAATCAGCCCCAGCATTTT. This translates into CASSLLGATNQPQHF.

The rearrangement uses TRBV9 and TRBJ2-1; 9 nucleotides line up with TRBD2. The length of the CDR3 is 15 residues. CDR1 and CDR2 from the germline V gene are SGDLS and YYNGEE. The V segment lost 4 bases and the J segment 9 bases; nucleotides outside the gene matches: 11. CDR3 DNA: TGTGCCAGCAGCCCGTCGGGCGGGAGGGCATCTGAGCAGTTCTTC. It specifies CASSPSGGRASEQFF.

The chain links TRBV10-3 to TRBJ2-7; D is undetermined. The CDR3 sequence is 12 residues long. V gave up 3 bases and J gave up 3 bases, with 6 bases separating them. Germline V lookup: CDR1 ENHRY, CDR2 SYGVKD. The CDR3 DNA sequence: TGTGCCATCAGTGACTCGAGCTACGAGCAGTACTTC. Amino acid sequence: CAISDSSYEQYF.

The chain joins TRBV7-9 to TRBJ2-1, with 9 bases aligning to TRBD2. The junction had 12 bases not matched to a gene; V was cut back by 8 bases and J by 4 bases. CDR3 length: 16 residues. The germline V gene encodes CDR1 SEHNR and CDR2 FQNEAQ (reference sequence). CDR3 region: CASQRLGGREYNEQFF. DNA of the CDR3: TGTGCCAGCCAACGGCTCGGCGGGAGGGAGTACAATGAGCAGTTCTTC.

This chain joins TRBV5-6 and TRBJ2-5; 12 bases are shared with TRBD2. The CDR3 extends over 15 amino acids. CDR1 is SGHDT and CDR2 is YYEEEE in the germline V gene. Unmatched junction bases numbered 7, after V lost 4 bases and J lost 6 bases. The CDR3 sequence is CASSMGLAGLKTQYF. The CDR3, as DNA: TGTGCCAGCAGCATGGGACTAGCGGGCCTGAAGACCCAGTACTTC.

J is TRBJ2-1 and V is TRBV5-1; D might be TRBD2 (5 bases). With 7 bases removed from V and 7 bases from J, the gap between germline ends came to 15 bases. CDR1 and CDR2 (germline): SGHRS, YFSETQ. The CDR3 sequence is 13 residues long. CDR3 sequence: CASLGGTRNEQFF. The DNA for the CDR3 is TGCGCCAGCCTTGGAGGAACAAGGAATGAGCAGTTCTTC.

V is TRBV30 and J is TRBJ2-2; 10 nucleotides align to TRBD2. The CDR3 is 14 amino acids. After removal of 8 bases from V and 5 bases from J, the junction contained 8 bases not matched to a gene. From germline, CDR1 is GTSNPN and CDR2 SVGIG (reference sequence). CDR3 bases: TGTGCCCTTAAGAGGGGACTAGCGACCGGGGAGCTGTTTTTT. It encodes CALKRGLATGELFF.

The CDR3 sequence: CASSPGTAYEQYF. The CDR3 DNA reads as TGTGCCAGCAGCCCAGGGACAGCCTACGAGCAGTACTTC. The V and J genes are TRBV6-5 and TRBJ2-7, with TRBD1 identical over 7 bases. Per the germline V gene, CDR1 is MNHEY and CDR2 is SVGAGI. The CDR3 is made up of 13 amino acids. Germline trimming cut 6 bases from V and 2 bases from J; bases unmatched to any gene: 4.

The chain has TRBV18 and TRBJ2-7, with TRBD2 matching 7 bases. The germline V gene has CDR1 KGHSH and CDR2 LQKENI. V shed 1 base, J shed 2 bases, and the junction held 2 bases outside the gene matches. The CDR3 length is 14 residues. CDR3 sequence reads: CASSPREGPYEQYF. CDR3 nucleotide sequence: TGTGCCAGCTCACCACGGGAGGGACCCTACGAGCAGTACTTC.

V gene TRBV7-9 combines with J gene TRBJ2-2; 8 bases align to TRBD1. Germline V CDR1 and CDR2: SEHNR, FQNEAQ (reference sequence). CDR3 length equals 15 residues. The junction had 6 bases not matched to a gene; V was cut back by 4 bases and J by 5 bases. DNA of the CDR3: TGTGCCAGCAGCTCGGACAGGGACAGGACCGGGGAGCTGTTTTTT. This translates into CASSSDRDRTGELFF.

V usage is TRBV15 and J usage is TRBJ2-7, with D possibly TRBD1 on 6 matching bases. Germline CDR1 is LNHNV and CDR2 is YYDKDF (reference sequence). V was clipped by 1 base and J by 6 bases, with 13 bases between them. The CDR3 spans 14 residues. In nucleotides, the CDR3 is TGTGCCACCAGCAGAGGGGGCGGACAGAGCGAGCAGTACTTC. Protein: CATSRGGGQSEQYF.

The gene calls are TRBV28 and TRBJ2-3; D is perhaps TRBD2 (5 bases). Germline loops: CDR1 MDHEN, CDR2 SYDVKM. The CDR3 loop spans 15 amino acids. The V end lost 3 bases, the J end lost 7 bases, and 17 bases lay between the germline ends. The CDR3 coding sequence is TGTGCCAGCAGTTTGGTCGGACCAGCGGTGAATACGCAGTATTTT. Translating gives CASSLVGPAVNTQYF.

The chain links TRBV9 to TRBJ2-2, with 10 bases matching TRBD2. CDR3 length: 16 amino acids. V trimming: 2 bases; J trimming: 4 bases; junction bases outside the gene matches: 5. Germline values: CDR1 SGDLS, CDR2 YYNGEE. CDR3 nucleotide sequence: TGTGCCAGCAGCGTTCTTCGGACTAGCGGCACCGGGGAGCTGTTTTTT. Amino acid sequence: CASSVLRTSGTGELFF.

This chain uses TRBV11-3 with TRBJ2-7; 8 nucleotides match TRBD1. The CDR3 spans 13 residues. CDR1 and CDR2 from the germline V gene are SGHNT and YENEEA. Unmatched junction bases numbered 7, after V lost 5 bases and J lost 7 bases. The CDR3 DNA follows: TGTGCCAGCAGCCGAGGACAGGGATTTGAGCAGTACTTC. As protein: CASSRGQGFEQYF.

V and J are TRBV7-2 and TRBJ2-7; D is undetermined. The V and J ends lost 5 bases and 0 bases respectively, with 11 bases between them. CDR1 is SGHTA, CDR2 FQGNSA, per germline. The CDR3 sequence is 14 residues long. In DNA, the CDR3 is TGTGCCAGCAGCCGCAGGCCGACCTCCTACGAGCAGTACTTC. It is translated as CASSRRPTSYEQYF.

This chain joins TRBV30 and TRBJ2-1, with 8 bases lining up with TRBD2. This CDR3 spans 17 amino acids. The V gene end was trimmed by 4 bases and the J gene end by 0 bases; junction bases not matched to a gene: 11. Germline V gives CDR1 GTSNPN, CDR2 SVGIG (reference sequence). In DNA, the CDR3 is TGTGCCTGGAAAGCGGGAGCATTCACCCGCTCCTACAATGAGCAGTTCTTC. Protein sequence: CAWKAGAFTRSYNEQFF. Full variable domain (outside the CDR3, taken from reference TRBV30 and TRBJ2-1): SQTIHQWPATLVQPVGSPLSLECTVEGTSNPNLYWYRQAAGRGLQLLFYSVGIGQISSEVPQNLSASRPQDRQFILSSKKLLLSDSGFYLCAWKAGAFTRSYNEQFFGPGTRLTVL.

This chain connects TRBV27 to TRBJ2-7, with a weak D call TRBD1 (6 bases). Looked up from germline, CDR1 is MNHEY and CDR2 is SMNVEV (reference sequence). CDR3 length equals 13 residues. V dropped 7 bases and J dropped 3 bases, with 13 bases sitting between them. This CDR3 is CASIYDRNYEQYF. The CDR3 DNA is TGTGCCAGCATCTATGACAGGAACTACGAGCAGTACTTC.

This chain joins TRBV30 and TRBJ2-1, with TRBD2 identical over 13 bases. Losses at the gene ends were 3 bases for V and 5 bases for J; bases not matched to a gene: 4. This CDR3 contains 15 residues. Germline values: CDR1 GTSNPN, CDR2 SVGIG (reference sequence). CDR3 sequence (DNA): TGTGCCTGGAGGCACGGGACTAGCGGGGACAATGAGCAGTTCTTC. Amino acid sequence: CAWRHGTSGDNEQFF.

The rearrangement links TRBV6-5 to TRBJ2-7; 7 bases map to TRBD1. The germline gives CDR1 MNHEY, CDR2 SVGAGI. The junction had 1 base not matched to a gene; V was cut back by 4 bases and J by 7 bases. CDR3 length: 11 amino acids. CDR3 amino acids: CASSLQGEQYF. Written as DNA, the CDR3 is TGTGCCAGCAGTTTACAGGGGGAGCAGTACTTC.

The rearrangement joins TRBV5-5 to TRBJ1-2; 8 bases fit TRBD1. The CDR3 length is 14 residues. V lost 2 bases, J lost 8 bases, and 8 bases stayed unmatched. Germline V gene sequence: CDR1 SGHKS, CDR2 YYEKEE (reference sequence). CDR3 DNA sequence: TGTGCCAGCAGCTTCACCGCAGGGGGCGAAGGCTACACCTTC. Translated: CASSFTAGGEGYTF.